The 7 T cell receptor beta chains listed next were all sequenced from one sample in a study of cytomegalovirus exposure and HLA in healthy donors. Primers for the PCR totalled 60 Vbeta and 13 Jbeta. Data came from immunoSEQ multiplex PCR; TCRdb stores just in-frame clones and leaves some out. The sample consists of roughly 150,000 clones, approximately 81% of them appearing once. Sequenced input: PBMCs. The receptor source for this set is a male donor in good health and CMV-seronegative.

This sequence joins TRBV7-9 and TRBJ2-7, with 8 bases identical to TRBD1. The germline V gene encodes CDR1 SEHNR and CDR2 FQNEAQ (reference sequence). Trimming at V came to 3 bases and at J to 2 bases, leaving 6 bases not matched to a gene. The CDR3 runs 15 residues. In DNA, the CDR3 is TGTGCCAGCAGCTTGGAAGACAGGGGTACCTACGAGCAGTACTTC. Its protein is CASSLEDRGTYEQYF.

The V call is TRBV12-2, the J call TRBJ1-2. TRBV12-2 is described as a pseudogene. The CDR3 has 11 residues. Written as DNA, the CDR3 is TGTGCACTCAGGGGAGGGAATGGCTACACCTTC. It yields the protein CALRGGNGYTF.

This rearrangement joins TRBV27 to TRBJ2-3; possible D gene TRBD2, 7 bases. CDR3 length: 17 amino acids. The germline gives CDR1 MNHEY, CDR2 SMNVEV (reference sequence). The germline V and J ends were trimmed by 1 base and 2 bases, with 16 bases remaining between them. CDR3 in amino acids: CASSLWVQRGHTDTQYF. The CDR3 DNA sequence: TGTGCCAGCAGTTTATGGGTCCAGCGGGGACACACAGATACGCAGTATTTT.

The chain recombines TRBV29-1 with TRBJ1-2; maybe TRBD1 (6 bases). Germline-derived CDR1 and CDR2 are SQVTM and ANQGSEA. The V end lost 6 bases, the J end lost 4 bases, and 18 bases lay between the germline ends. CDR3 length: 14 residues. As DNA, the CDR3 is TGCAGCGTAGTACTTACAGGGAAGGGCTATGGCTACACCTTC. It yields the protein CSVVLTGKGYGYTF.

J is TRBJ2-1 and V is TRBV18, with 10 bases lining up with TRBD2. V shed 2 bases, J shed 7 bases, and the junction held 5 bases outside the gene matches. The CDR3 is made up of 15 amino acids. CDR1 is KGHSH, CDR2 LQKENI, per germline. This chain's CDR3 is CASSPASGSMNEQFF. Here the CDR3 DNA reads TGTGCCAGCTCACCAGCTAGCGGGAGTATGAATGAGCAGTTCTTC.

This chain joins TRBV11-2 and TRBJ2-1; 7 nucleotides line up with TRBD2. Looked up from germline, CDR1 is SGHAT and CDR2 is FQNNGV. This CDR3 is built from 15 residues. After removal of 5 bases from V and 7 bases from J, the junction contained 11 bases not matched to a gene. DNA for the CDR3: TGTGCCAGCAGCGTCACTAGCGCGTGGGGGAATGAGCAGTTCTTC. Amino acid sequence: CASSVTSAWGNEQFF.

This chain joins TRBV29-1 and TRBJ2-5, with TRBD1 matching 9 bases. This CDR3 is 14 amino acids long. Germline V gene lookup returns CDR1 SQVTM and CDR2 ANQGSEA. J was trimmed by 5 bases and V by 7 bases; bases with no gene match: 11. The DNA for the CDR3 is TGCAGCGACGTACCGGGACAGGGAGGGGAGACCCAGTACTTC. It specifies CSDVPGQGGETQYF.